This T cell receptor beta chain was sequenced during a study of identical twins. The length of the CDR3 is 13 residues. With 6 bases removed from V and 3 bases from J, the gap between germline ends came to 12 bases. Each cDNA held unique molecular identifiers, and template switching gave it a universal primer site. TCRdb re-called the 5' RACE reads with MiXCR, one entry per CDR3 protein. This sample carries roughly 750,000 distinct CDR3 sequences, 21% of them seen once, and the ten largest clones take more than 4%. In its sample, this clonotype was seen many times. These same records also appear under a second study, on T cells expressing NK-cell markers.

The rearrangement uses TRBV12-3 or TRBV12-4 and TRBJ2-7, with unresolved D. The origin of this receptor is a woman aged 18-35 years in good health. Sequenced material: PBMCs. CDR3 coding DNA: TGTGCCAGCAGGCTTTCAGGAGACTACGAGCAGTACTTC. Amino acid sequence: CASRLSGDYEQYF.